This T cell receptor beta chain was profiled in a study of siplizumab effects on memory and regulatory T cells. Per germline, CDR1 MNHNS and CDR2 SASEGT. This CDR3 spans 17 amino acids. With 1 base removed from V and 0 bases from J, the gap between germline ends came to 15 bases. Repertoires were generated with immunoSEQ multiplex PCR, while TCRdb's copy carries only in-frame clones and drops some. The sample holds 57,000 or so clones, approximately 93% seen once. The chain couples TRBV6-1 to TRBJ1-2, with D unresolved. The clonotype comes from a human donor in good health. Sample: CD8+ T cells sorted from blood. The CDR3 sequence: CASSEVAFILANYGYTF. CDR3 sequence (DNA): TGTGCCAGCAGTGAAGTGGCTTTTATTTTAGCTAACTATGGCTACACCTTC.